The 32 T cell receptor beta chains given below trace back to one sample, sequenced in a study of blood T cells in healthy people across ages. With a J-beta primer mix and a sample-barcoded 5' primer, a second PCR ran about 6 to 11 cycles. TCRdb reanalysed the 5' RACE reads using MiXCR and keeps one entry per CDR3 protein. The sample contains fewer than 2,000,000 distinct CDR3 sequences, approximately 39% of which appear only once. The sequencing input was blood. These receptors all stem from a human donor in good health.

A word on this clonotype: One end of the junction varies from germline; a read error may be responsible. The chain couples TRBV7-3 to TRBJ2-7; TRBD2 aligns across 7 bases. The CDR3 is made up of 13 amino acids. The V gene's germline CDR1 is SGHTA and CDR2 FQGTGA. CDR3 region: CASGFGGGYEQYF. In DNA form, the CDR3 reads TGTGCCAGCGGCTTCGGCGGGGGTTACGAGCAGTACTTC.

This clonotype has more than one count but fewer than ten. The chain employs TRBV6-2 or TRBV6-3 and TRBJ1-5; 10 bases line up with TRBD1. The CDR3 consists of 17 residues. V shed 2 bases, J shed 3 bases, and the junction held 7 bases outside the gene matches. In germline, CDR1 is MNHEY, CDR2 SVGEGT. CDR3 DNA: TGTGCCAGCAGTTACGACCGGACAGGGGGGTTCAATCAGCCCCAGCATTTT. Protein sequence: CASSYDRTGGFNQPQHF.

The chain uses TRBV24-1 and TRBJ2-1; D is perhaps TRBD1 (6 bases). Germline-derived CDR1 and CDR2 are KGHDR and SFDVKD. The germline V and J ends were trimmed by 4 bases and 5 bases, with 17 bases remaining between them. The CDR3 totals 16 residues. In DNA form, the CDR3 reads TGTGCCACCAGTGACGCTGACAGGCTATACCACAATGAGCAGTTCTTC. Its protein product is CATSDADRLYHNEQFF.

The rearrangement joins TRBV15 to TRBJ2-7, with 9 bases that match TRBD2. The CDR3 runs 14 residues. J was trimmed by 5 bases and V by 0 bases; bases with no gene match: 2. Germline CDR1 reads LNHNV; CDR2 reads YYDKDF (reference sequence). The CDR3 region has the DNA TGTGCCACCAGCAGAGACAGGACTAGCGACGAGCAGTACTTC. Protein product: CATSRDRTSDEQYF.

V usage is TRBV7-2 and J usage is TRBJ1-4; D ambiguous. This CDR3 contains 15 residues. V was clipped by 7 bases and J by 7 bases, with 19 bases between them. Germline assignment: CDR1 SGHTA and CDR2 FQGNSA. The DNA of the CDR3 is TGTGCCAGCACCCTAAACGTCGGTTCGGGTGAAAAACTGTTTTTT. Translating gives CASTLNVGSGEKLFF.

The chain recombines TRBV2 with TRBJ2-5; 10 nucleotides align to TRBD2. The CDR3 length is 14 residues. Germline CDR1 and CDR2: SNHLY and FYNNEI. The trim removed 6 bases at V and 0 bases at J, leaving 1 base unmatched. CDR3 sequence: CASRAGGNQETQYF. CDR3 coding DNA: TGTGCCAGCAGAGCGGGGGGGAACCAAGAGACCCAGTACTTC.

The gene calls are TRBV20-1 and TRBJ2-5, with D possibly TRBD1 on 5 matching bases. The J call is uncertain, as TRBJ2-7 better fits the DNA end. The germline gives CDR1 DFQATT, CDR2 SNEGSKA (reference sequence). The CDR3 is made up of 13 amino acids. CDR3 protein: CSADPRREYEQYF. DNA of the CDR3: TGCAGTGCTGATCCCCGCAGGGAATACGAGCAGTACTTC.

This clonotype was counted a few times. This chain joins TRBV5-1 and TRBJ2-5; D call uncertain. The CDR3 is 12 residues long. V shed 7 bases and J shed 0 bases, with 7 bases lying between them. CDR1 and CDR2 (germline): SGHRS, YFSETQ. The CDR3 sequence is CASGVDQETQYF. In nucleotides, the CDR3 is TGCGCCAGCGGGGTTGACCAAGAGACCCAGTACTTC.

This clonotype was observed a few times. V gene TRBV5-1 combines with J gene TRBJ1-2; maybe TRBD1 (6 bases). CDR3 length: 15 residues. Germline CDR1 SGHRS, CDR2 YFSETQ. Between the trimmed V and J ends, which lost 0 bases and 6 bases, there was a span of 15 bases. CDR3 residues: CASSLVSGESNGYTF. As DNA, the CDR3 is TGCGCCAGCAGCTTGGTTTCAGGGGAGTCCAATGGCTACACCTTC.

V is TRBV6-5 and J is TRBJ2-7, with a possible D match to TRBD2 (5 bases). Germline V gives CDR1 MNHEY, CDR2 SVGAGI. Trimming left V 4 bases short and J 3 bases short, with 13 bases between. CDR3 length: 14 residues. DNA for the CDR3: TGTGCCAGCAGTTTCGGGGAGAGGAGCTACGAGCAGTACTTC. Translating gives CASSFGERSYEQYF.

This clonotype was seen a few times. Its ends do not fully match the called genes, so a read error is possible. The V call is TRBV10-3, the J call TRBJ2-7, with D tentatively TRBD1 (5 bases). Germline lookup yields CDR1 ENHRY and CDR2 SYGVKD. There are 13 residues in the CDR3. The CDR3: CVITRAGTYEQYF. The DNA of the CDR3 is TGTGTCATCACCAGGGCCGGTACCTACGAGCAGTACTTC.

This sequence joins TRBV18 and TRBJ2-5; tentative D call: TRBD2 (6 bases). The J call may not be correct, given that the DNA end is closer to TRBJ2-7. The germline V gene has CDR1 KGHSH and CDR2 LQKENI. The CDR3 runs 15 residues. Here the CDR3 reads CASSGGAGLRYEQYF. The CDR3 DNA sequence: TGTGCCAGCTCGGGTGGAGCGGGTTTGAGGTACGAGCAGTACTTC.

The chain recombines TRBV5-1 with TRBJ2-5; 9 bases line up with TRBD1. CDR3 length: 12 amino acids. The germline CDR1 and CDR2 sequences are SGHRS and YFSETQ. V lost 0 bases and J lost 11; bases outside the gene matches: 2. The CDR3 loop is CASSLDRGLQYF. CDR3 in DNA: TGCGCCAGCAGCTTGGACAGGGGGCTACAGTACTTC.

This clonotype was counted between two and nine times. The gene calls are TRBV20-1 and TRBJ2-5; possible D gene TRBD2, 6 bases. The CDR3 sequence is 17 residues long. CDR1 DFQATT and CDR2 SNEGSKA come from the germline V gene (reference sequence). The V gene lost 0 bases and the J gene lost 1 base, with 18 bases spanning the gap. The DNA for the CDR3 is TGCAGTGCTAGAGATCCCTTTGGCGGGGCCATCCAAGAGACCCAGTACTTC. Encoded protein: CSARDPFGGAIQETQYF.

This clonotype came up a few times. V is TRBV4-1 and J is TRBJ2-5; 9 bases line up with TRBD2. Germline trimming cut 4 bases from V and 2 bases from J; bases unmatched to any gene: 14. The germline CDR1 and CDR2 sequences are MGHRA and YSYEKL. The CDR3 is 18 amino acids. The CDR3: CASSRIPGVAGDQETQYF. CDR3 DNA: TGCGCCAGCAGCCGAATCCCCGGAGTAGCGGGGGATCAAGAGACCCAGTACTTC.

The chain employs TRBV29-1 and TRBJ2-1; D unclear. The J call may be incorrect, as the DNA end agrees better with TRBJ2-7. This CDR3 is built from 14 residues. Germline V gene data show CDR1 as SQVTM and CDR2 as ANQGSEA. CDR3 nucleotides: TGCAGCGCCCAGACCGTTGCGACCTACAATGAGCAGTACTTC. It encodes CSAQTVATYNEQYF.

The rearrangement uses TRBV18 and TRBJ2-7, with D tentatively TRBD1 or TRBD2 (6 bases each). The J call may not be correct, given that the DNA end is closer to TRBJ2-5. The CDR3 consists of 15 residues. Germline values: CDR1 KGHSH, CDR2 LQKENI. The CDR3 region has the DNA TGTGCCAGCTCACCAATCGGGGGCGTTAAAGAGACCCAGTACTTC. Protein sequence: CASSPIGGVKETQYF.

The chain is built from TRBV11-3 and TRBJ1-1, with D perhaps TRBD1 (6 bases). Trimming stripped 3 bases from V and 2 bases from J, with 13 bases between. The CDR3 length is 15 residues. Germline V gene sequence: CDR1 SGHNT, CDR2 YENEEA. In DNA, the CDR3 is TGTGCCAGCAGCTTCGACTGGACAGCTAACACTGAAGCTTTCTTT. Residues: CASSFDWTANTEAFF.

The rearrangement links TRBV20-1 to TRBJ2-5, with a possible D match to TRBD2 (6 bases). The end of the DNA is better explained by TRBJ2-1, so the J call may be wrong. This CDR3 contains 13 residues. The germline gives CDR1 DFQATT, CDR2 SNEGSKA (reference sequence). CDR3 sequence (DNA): TGCAGTGCTGAAGCGGAGGGGCAAGAGACCCAGTTCTTC. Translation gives CSAEAEGQETQFF.

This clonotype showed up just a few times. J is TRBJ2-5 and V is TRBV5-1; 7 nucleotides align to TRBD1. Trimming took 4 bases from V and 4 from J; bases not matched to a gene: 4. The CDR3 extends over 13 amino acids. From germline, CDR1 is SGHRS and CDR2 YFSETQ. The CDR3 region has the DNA TGCGCCAGCAGCCTCCGGGACAGAGAGACCCAGTACTTC. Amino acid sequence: CASSLRDRETQYF.

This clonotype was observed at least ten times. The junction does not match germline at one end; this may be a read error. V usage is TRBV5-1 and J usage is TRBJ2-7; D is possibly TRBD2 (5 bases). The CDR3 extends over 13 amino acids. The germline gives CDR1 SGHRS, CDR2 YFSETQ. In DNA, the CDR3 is TGTGCCAGCAGTTCAGACGGGACCTACGAGCAGTACTTC. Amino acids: CASSSDGTYEQYF.

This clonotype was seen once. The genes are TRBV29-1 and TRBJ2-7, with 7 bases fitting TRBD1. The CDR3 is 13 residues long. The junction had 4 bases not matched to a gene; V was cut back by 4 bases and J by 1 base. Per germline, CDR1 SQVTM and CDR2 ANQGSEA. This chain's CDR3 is CSVGPGQSYEQYF. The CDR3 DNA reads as TGCAGCGTTGGGCCGGGACAGTCCTACGAGCAGTACTTC.

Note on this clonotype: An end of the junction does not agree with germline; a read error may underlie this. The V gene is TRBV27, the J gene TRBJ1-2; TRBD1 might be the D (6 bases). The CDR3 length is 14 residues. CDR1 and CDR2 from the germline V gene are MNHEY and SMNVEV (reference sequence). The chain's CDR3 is CVSTRTGTSYGYTF. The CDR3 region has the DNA TGTGTCAGCACCAGGACCGGGACATCGTATGGCTACACCTTC.

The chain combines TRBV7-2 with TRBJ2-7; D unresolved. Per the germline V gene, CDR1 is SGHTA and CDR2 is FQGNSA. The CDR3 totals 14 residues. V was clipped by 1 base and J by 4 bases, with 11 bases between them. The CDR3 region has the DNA TGTGCCAGCAGCTTAGGGCCCCTTGGGTACGAGCAGTACTTC. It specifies CASSLGPLGYEQYF.

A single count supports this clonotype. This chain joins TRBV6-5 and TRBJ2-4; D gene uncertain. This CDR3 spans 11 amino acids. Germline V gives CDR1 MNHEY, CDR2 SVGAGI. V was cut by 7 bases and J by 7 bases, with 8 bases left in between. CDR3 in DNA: TGTGCCAGCAAGCAGAGCAACATTCAGTACTTC. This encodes CASKQSNIQYF.

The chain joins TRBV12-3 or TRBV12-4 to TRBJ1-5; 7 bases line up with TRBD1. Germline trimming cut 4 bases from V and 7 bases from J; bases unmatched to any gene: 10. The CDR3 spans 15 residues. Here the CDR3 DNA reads TGTGCCAGCAGTTCCTCACCCAGGGGGGGGCAGCCCCAGCATTTT. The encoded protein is CASSSSPRGGQPQHF.

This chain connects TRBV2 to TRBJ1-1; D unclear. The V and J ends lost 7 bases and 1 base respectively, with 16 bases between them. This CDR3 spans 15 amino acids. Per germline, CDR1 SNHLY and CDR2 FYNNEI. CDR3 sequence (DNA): TGTGCCAGCAAGGTGGAGGAAGGGCAGAACACTGAAGCTTTCTTT. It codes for CASKVEEGQNTEAFF.

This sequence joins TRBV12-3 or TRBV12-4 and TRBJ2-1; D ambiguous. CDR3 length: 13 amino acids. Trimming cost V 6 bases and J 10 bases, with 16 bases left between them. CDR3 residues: CASRFVTYYEQFF. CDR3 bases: TGTGCCAGCAGGTTTGTCACCTACTACGAGCAGTTCTTC.

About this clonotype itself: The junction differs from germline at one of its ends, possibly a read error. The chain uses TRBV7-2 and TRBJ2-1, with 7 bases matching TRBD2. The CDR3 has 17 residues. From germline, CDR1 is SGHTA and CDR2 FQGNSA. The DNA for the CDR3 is TGTGCCAGCAGCTTATTTCGTGGGGGGGTTTCCGGCGGGGAGCTGTTCTTC. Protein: CASSLFRGGVSGGELFF.

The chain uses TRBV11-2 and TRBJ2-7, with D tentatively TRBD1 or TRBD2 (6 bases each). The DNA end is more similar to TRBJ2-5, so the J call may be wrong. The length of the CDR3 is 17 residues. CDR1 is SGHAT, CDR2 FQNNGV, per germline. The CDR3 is CASSLATWRGAKETQYF. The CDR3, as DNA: TGTGCCAGCAGCTTAGCGACCTGGAGGGGGGCCAAAGAGACCCAGTACTTC.

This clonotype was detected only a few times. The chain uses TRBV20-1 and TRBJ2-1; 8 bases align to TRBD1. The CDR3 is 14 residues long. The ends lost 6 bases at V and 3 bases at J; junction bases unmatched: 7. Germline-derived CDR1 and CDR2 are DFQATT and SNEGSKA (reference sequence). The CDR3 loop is CSAPGGFDYNEQFF. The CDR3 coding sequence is TGCAGTGCCCCAGGGGGCTTTGACTACAATGAGCAGTTCTTC.

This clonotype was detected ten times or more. The CDR3 sequence is CSATRTSGRTDTQYF. The CDR3 coding sequence is TGCAGTGCTACGAGGACTAGCGGACGCACAGATACGCAGTATTTT. The gene calls are TRBV20-1 and TRBJ2-3, with 10 nucleotides matching TRBD2. This CDR3 comprises 15 residues. Germline V lookup: CDR1 DFQATT, CDR2 SNEGSKA (reference sequence). Trimming at V came to 4 bases and at J to 1 base, leaving 5 bases not matched to a gene.